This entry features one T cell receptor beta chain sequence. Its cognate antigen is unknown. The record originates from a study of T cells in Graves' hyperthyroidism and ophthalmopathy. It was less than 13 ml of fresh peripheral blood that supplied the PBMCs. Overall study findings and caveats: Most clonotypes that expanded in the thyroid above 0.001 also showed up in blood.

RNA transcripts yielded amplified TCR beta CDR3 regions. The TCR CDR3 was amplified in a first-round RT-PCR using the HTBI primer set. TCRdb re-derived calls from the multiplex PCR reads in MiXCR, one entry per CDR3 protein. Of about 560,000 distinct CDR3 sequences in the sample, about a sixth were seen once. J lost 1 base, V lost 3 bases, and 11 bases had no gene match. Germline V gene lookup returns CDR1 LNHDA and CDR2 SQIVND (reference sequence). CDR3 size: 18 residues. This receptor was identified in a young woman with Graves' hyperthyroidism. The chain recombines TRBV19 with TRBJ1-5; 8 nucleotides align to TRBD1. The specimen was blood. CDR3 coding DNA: TGTGCCAGTAGTATTCGGACAGGGAAGACGAGGAGCAATCAGCCCCAGCATTTT. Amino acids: CASSIRTGKTRSNQPQHF.